This T cell receptor (beta chain) was identified in a study of identical twins. The CDR3 has 17 amino acids. Germline V gene lookup returns CDR1 SGHRS and CDR2 YFSETQ. With 0 bases clipped from V and 2 bases from J, the junction kept 11 bases outside the gene matches. Via MiXCR, TCRdb re-called the 5' RACE reads, giving one row per CDR3 protein. The sample includes fewer than 900,000 distinct CDR3 sequences, 15% to 20% of them seen just once. This clonotype was counted many times. These data were also filed under a second study, of T cells expressing NK-cell markers.

The sequence was obtained from a woman aged 18-29 years in good health. Material: PBMCs. The chain recombines TRBV5-1 with TRBJ2-7, with 7 bases identical to TRBD2. The CDR3: CASSLVSAGAAAYEQYF. The CDR3 DNA is TGCGCCAGCAGCTTGGTTAGCGCGGGAGCGGCGGCCTACGAGCAGTACTTC.